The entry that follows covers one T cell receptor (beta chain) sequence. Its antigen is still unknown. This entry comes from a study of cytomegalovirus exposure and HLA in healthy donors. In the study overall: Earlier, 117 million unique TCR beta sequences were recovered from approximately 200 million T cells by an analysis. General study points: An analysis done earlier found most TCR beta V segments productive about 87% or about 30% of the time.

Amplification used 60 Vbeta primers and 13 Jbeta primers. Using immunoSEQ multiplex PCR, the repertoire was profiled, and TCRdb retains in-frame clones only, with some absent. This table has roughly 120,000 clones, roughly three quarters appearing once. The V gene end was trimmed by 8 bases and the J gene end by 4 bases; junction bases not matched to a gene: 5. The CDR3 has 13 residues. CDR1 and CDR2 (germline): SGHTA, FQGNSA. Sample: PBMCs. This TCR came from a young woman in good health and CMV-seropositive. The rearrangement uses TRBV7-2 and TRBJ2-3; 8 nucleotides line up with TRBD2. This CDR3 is CASGTREPDTQYF. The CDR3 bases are TGTGCCAGCGGGACTAGGGAGCCAGATACGCAGTATTTT.